Described below is a single TCR beta chain sequence and its context. This specimen belongs to a study of PD-1 blockade in classical Hodgkin lymphoma. Each patient experienced a relapse that followed autologous stem cell transplantation, and brentuximab vedotin exposure varied. Here immunoSEQ multiplex PCR was the method, and the copy in TCRdb shows in-frame clones only, minus some. In the table there are 95,000 or so clones, over 70% of which are singletons. CDR3 length: 13 amino acids. Trimming shortened V by 6 bases and J by 5 bases, and 11 bases separated the two germline ends. Looked up from germline, CDR1 is MNHNY and CDR2 is SVGAGI (reference sequence).

This receptor was taken from a human donor with classical Hodgkin lymphoma. This chain uses TRBV6-6 with TRBJ1-5; no clear D. The material sequenced was peripheral blood mononuclear cells (PBMCs), taken at baseline. CDR3 nucleotide sequence: TGTGCCAGCAGCCCCGGGAGCTATCAGCCCCAGCATTTT. Translated, it gives CASSPGSYQPQHF.